The T cell receptor (beta chain) described here comes from a study of cytomegalovirus exposure and HLA in healthy donors. Study conclusions and caveats: Three CMV-associated chains proved CMV antigen-specific in vitro. An ancestry cluster, one associated with Asian ancestry, reportedly showed fewer N-insertions than the 666-donor mean in a later analysis. Most CMV-associated TCR beta chains appeared HLA-restricted in a later analysis. Common viral pathogens (according to a later analysis) appeared linked to several of the most significant clusters.

The V gene's germline CDR1 is SGHTA and CDR2 FQGNSA. There are 13 residues in the CDR3. Trimming at V came to 5 bases and at J to 7 bases, leaving 8 bases not matched to a gene. Primers included in the PCR were 60 Vbeta and 13 Jbeta primers. TCRdb's copy holds only in-frame clones and misses some; the assay was immunoSEQ multiplex PCR. The sample carries about 160,000 clones, approximately 79% recorded once. Comments on this clone: No antigen is known for it.

The chain carries TRBV7-2 and TRBJ2-7, with TRBD1 matching over 7 bases. Material for sequencing was PBMCs. The sequence was obtained from a man aged 40-49 years in good health and CMV-seronegative. CDR3 loop: CASSLTGNGEQYF. The CDR3 DNA reads TGTGCCAGCAGCCTGACAGGGAATGGTGAGCAGTACTTC.